Each of the 18 T cell receptor beta chains below was sequenced from the same sample in a study of shared clonotypes between healthy human individuals (dated by TCRdb to 2018 to 2021). Libraries were built with the immunoSEQ multiplex PCR assay. Here the immuneACCESS table is served through TCRdb, limited to in-frame sequences with V and J called. Missing clones are a known gap in these copies; in checked studies unresolved V genes cover under half, and the rest lacks a known reason. The sample table contains about 520,000 clones; only one count was recorded for 70% to 85% of them. Of the sample, about 12% is held by the ten largest clones. Sequencing was performed on PBMCs. The source is a woman between 35 and 50 years old in good health. Some clones in this sample may be carry-over from other donors' samples.

The V call is TRBV27, the J call TRBJ2-7; D is ambiguous. This CDR3 spans 13 amino acids. V lost 2 bases and J lost 6, with 11 bases in between. Germline CDR1 and CDR2: MNHEY and SMNVEV (reference sequence). The CDR3 region is CASSLGPRAEQYF. The CDR3 DNA follows: TGTGCCAGCAGTTTAGGTCCCCGGGCCGAGCAGTACTTC.

The chain couples TRBV18 to TRBJ2-7; 9 bases fit TRBD2. V lost 0 bases and J lost 0; bases outside the gene matches: 3. Germline CDR1 and CDR2: KGHSH and LQKENI. This CDR3 spans 16 amino acids. The chain's CDR3 is CASSPPTSGDSYEQYF. DNA for the CDR3: TGTGCCAGCTCACCACCGACTAGCGGCGACTCCTACGAGCAGTACTTC.

V gene TRBV4-1 combines with J gene TRBJ1-2; D call uncertain. The CDR3 is 16 residues long. The V gene lost 4 bases and the J gene lost 6 bases, with 21 bases spanning the gap. The germline V gene has CDR1 MGHRA and CDR2 YSYEKL. The CDR3 nucleotides read TGCGCCAGCAGCCGTGTCCCGGGAGCCCCAAACCATGGCTACACCTTC. Translated, it gives CASSRVPGAPNHGYTF.

The chain is built from TRBV10-3 and TRBJ2-2, with 13 positions matching TRBD2. The junction had 8 bases not matched to a gene; V was cut back by 6 bases and J by 4 bases. This CDR3 comprises 17 residues. Germline V gene sequence: CDR1 ENHRY, CDR2 SYGVKD. As DNA, the CDR3 is TGTGCCATCAGCCTCGGACTAGCGGGAGCGGGCACCGGGGAGCTGTTTTTT. Translating it yields CAISLGLAGAGTGELFF.

The chain is built from TRBV18 and TRBJ2-5; D remains ambiguous. Trimming took off 4 bases at V and 0 bases at J, with 12 bases between the two ends. CDR3 length: 15 amino acids. Looked up from germline, CDR1 is KGHSH and CDR2 is LQKENI. The CDR3 DNA reads TGTGCCAGCTCACGGGCACAAGCGTACCAAGAGACCCAGTACTTC. Amino acids: CASSRAQAYQETQYF.

The chain couples TRBV7-3 to TRBJ2-2; 15 nucleotides line up with TRBD2. Germline V CDR1 and CDR2: SGHTA, FQGTGA. V lost 1 base to trimming and J lost 6 bases; unmatched junction nucleotides: 3. The CDR3 is 17 residues long. Here the CDR3 reads CASSLNGLAGGAGELFF. CDR3 in DNA: TGTGCCAGCAGCTTAAATGGACTAGCGGGAGGGGCCGGGGAGCTGTTTTTT.

This clone was picked up one time. The chain has TRBV7-2 and TRBJ2-5; the D is unclear. The germline gives CDR1 SGHTA, CDR2 FQGNSA. This CDR3 comprises 12 residues. The ends were cut back, 3 bases at V and 5 bases at J, with 7 bases in the middle. CDR3 in DNA: TGTGCCAGCAGCTTCGTTAGGGAGACCCAGTACTTC. Protein: CASSFVRETQYF.

The rearrangement links TRBV30 to TRBJ2-1, with D hard to call. The CDR3 is 12 residues long. Trimming shortened V by 1 base and J by 9 bases, and 10 bases separated the two germline ends. CDR1 GTSNPN and CDR2 SVGIG come from the germline V gene (reference sequence). CDR3 DNA: TGTGCCTGGAGTGCTCCAGCGTCTGAGCAGTTCTTC. Translating gives CAWSAPASEQFF.

V is TRBV2 and J is TRBJ1-1; a possible D gene is TRBD1 (5 bases). Per germline, CDR1 SNHLY and CDR2 FYNNEI. CDR3 length equals 15 residues. Trimming removed 4 bases from V and 1 base from J, with 13 bases in between. The CDR3 DNA reads TGTGCCAGCAGTGCCCGGGGCCCATGGAACACTGAAGCTTTCTTT. Its protein product is CASSARGPWNTEAFF.

The V and J genes are TRBV28 and TRBJ1-1; maybe TRBD1 (5 bases). Per germline, CDR1 MDHEN and CDR2 SYDVKM. Trimming pared 11 bases from V and 4 bases from J, leaving 20 bases between. The CDR3 is made up of 14 amino acids. CDR3 residues: CAVGGGIGFTEAFF. The CDR3 region has the DNA TGTGCCGTGGGTGGGGGGATTGGATTCACTGAAGCTTTCTTT.

The table lists this clone with a count of one. V usage is TRBV7-9 and J usage is TRBJ2-5; D might be TRBD1 or TRBD2, each matching 6 bases. Trimming removed 6 bases from V and 1 base from J, with 12 bases in between. CDR1 is SEHNR and CDR2 is FQNEAQ in the germline V gene (reference sequence). This CDR3 comprises 14 residues. The chain's CDR3 is CASSLGGGQETQYF. The DNA of the CDR3 is TGTGCCAGCAGTCTAGGGGGAGGCCAAGAGACCCAGTACTTC.

The chain is built from TRBV10-3 and TRBJ1-3, with 7 bases aligning to TRBD1. This CDR3 region has 15 residues. The V gene's germline CDR1 is ENHRY and CDR2 SYGVKD. V shed 5 bases and J 0 bases; nucleotides not matched to a gene: 4. The CDR3 protein is CAISQGDASGNTIYF. The DNA for the CDR3 is TGTGCCATCAGTCAGGGGGACGCCTCTGGAAACACCATATATTTT.

In its sample, this clone was seen a few times. Other DNA variants within this sample encode the same CDR3. This chain joins TRBV18 and TRBJ2-7; the D is unclear. The V and J ends lost 3 bases and 0 bases respectively, with 6 bases between them. This CDR3 has 13 amino acids. Germline lookup yields CDR1 KGHSH and CDR2 LQKENI. CDR3 in amino acids: CASSPPGSYEQYF. The CDR3 bases are TGTGCCAGCTCACCCCCAGGCTCCTACGAGCAGTACTTC.

This clone was found a few times. The V and J genes are TRBV5-1 and TRBJ2-2, with 7 bases lining up with TRBD2. The CDR3 loop spans 16 amino acids. Germline V CDR1 and CDR2: SGHRS, YFSETQ. With 4 bases clipped from V and 4 bases from J, the junction kept 10 bases outside the gene matches. The CDR3 bases are TGCGCCAGCAGCCCAGGAGGGCGGGAGAGCACCGGGGAGCTGTTTTTT. It yields the protein CASSPGGRESTGELFF.

This chain joins TRBV6-1 and TRBJ2-7, with D tentatively TRBD2 (6 bases). CDR3 length equals 13 residues. Trimming took 10 bases from V and 5 from J, leaving 18 bases between them. Per germline, CDR1 MNHNS and CDR2 SASEGT. The CDR3 DNA sequence: TGTGCCACCAGGAAGGAGGGGCTGGACGAGCAGTACTTC. Amino acids: CATRKEGLDEQYF.

The genes are TRBV28 and TRBJ2-3; D might be TRBD2 (6 bases). Germline assignment: CDR1 MDHEN and CDR2 SYDVKM. The CDR3 runs 14 residues. Trimming took off 6 bases at V and 9 bases at J, with 19 bases between the two ends. CDR3 protein: CASSPAGTRGTQYF. For the CDR3, the DNA is TGTGCCAGCAGCCCTGCGGGAACCCGGGGAACGCAGTATTTT.

The chain is built from TRBV30 and TRBJ2-4, with D perhaps TRBD1 (5 bases). Trimming shortened V by 4 bases and J by 4 bases, and 11 bases separated the two germline ends. The CDR3 consists of 13 residues. Germline-derived CDR1 and CDR2 are GTSNPN and SVGIG (reference sequence). Written as DNA, the CDR3 is TGTGCCTGGAACGTGAACAGGAAAAACATTCAGTACTTC. It codes for CAWNVNRKNIQYF.

The chain recombines TRBV7-8 with TRBJ1-4, with D possibly TRBD1 on 6 matching bases. Germline values: CDR1 SGHVS, CDR2 FQNEAQ. V shed 5 bases and J shed 3 bases, with 16 bases lying between them. The CDR3 is 16 amino acids. CDR3 nucleotide sequence: TGTGCCAGCAGCCCCTCATCGGGGGGCTCTAATGAAAAACTGTTTTTT. Its protein product is CASSPSSGGSNEKLFF.